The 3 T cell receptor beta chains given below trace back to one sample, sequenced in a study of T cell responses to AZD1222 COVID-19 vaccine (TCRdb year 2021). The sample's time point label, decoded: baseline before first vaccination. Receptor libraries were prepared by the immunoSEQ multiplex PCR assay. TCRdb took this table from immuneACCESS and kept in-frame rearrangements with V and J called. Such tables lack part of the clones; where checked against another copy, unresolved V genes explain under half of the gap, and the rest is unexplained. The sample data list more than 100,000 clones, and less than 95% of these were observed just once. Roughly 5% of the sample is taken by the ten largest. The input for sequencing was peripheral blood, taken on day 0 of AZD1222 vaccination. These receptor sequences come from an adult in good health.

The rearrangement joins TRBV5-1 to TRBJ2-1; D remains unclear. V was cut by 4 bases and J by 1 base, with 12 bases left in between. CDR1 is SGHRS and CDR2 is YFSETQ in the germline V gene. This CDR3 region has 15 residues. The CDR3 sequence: CASSMEGPSYNEQFF. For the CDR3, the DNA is TGCGCCAGCAGCATGGAAGGGCCTTCCTACAATGAGCAGTTCTTC.

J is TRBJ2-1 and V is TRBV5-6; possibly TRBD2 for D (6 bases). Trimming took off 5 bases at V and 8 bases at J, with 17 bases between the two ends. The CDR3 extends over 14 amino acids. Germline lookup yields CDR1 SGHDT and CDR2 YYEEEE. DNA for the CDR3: TGTGCCAGCAGTGGGCCGGGACTGGGCTATGAGCAGTTCTTC. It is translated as CASSGPGLGYEQFF.

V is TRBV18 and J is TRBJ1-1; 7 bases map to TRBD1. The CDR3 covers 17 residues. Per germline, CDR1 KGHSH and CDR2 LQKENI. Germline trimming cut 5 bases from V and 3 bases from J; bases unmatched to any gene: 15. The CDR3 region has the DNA TGTGCCAGCTCATCCCGACAGGGCTTTTGGGCGGACACTGAAGCTTTCTTT. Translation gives CASSSRQGFWADTEAFF.